This TCR beta chain was captured in a study of blood T cell repertoires in COVID-19. At the level of the study: Samples of COVID-19 (acute and convalescent) were obtained from the United States, Italy and Spain.

CDR3 length equals 13 residues. J lost 6 bases, V lost 3 bases, and 3 bases had no gene match. The germline CDR1 and CDR2 sequences are SGHDT and YYEEEE. This table comes from immunoSEQ multiplex PCR, and its TCRdb copy is limited to in-frame clones, with some not included. Seen here are fewer than 600,000 clones, roughly 89% observed once, and the top ten hold around 0.9%. This clone was seen a handful of times. Followed over time, Seattle patients had been enrolled while infection was active. The rearrangement links TRBV5-6 to TRBJ1-1; 9 bases line up with TRBD1. Sample: peripheral blood. The TCR originated in a man younger than 35 with COVID-19, enrolled during active disease. The CDR3 protein is CASSSRQGAEAFF. Written as DNA, the CDR3 is TGTGCCAGCAGCTCCCGACAGGGGGCTGAAGCTTTCTTT.